Listed below are T cell receptor beta chains from one sample, sequenced in a study of T cell repertoires in cytomegalovirus infection. TCRdb recomputed calls from the reads with MiXCR, one row per CDR3 protein. The repertoire has hundreds of thousands of distinct CDR3 sequences, about two fifths of them found once; the top ten carry 40% to 50%. These TCRs are of unknown antigen specificity. Sequenced material: cultured PBMCs, taken from culture after CMV antigen stimulation. These TCRs come from a human donor in good health (CMV status not recorded). Some clones in this sample may be carry-over from other donors' samples. Both conserved end residues are part of each CDR3. D genes are given only for firm matches. Rows give clone size only sometimes, using once, few, many, or a class for an expanded clone.

clone size: NA
D gene: NA
J gene: TRBJ2-1
V gene: TRBV19
CDR3 DNA: TGTGCCAGTAGTATGAGTCCCAAACCTTCTTACAATGAGCAGTTCTTC
CDR3 protein: CASSMSPKPSYNEQFF

clone size: NA
D gene: TRBD1
J gene: TRBJ2-2
V gene: TRBV12-3/TRBV12-4
CDR3 DNA: TGTGCCAGCAGTTTAGGTGGGACAGTTTTAGGGGAGCTGTTTTTT
CDR3 protein: CASSLGGTVLGELFF

clone size: once
D gene: NA
J gene: TRBJ1-4
V gene: TRBV18
CDR3 DNA: TGTGCCAGTCGCCGACAGAACGGGGAAAAACTGTTTTTT
CDR3 protein: CASRRQNGEKLFF

clone size: few
D gene: NA
J gene: TRBJ2-3
V gene: TRBV7-2
CDR3 DNA: TGTGCCAGCAGCTTGGAACCTGGTCCGTTGTCGTATTTT
CDR3 protein: CASSLEPGPLSYF

clone size: few
D gene: NA
J gene: TRBJ2-3
V gene: TRBV6-5
CDR3 DNA: TGTGCCAGCAGTTACGTCGACCGTGGGACAGATACGCAGTATTTT
CDR3 protein: CASSYVDRGTDTQYF

clone size: NA
D gene: NA
J gene: TRBJ2-1
V gene: TRBV12-3/TRBV12-4
CDR3 DNA: TGTGCCAGCAGTTTGGTTATCGTGGGGGGTGAGCAGTTCTTC
CDR3 protein: CASSLVIVGGEQFF

clone size: few
D gene: NA
J gene: TRBJ2-1
V gene: TRBV19
CDR3 DNA: TGTGCCAGTAGGGGAGGATGGGAGCAGTTCTTC
CDR3 protein: CASRGGWEQFF

clone size: few
D gene: NA
J gene: TRBJ1-3
V gene: TRBV15
CDR3 DNA: TGTGCCACCAGCAGAGACAGGGGCTCTGGAAACACCATATATTTT
CDR3 protein: CATSRDRGSGNTIYF

clone size: NA
D gene: NA
J gene: TRBJ1-6
V gene: TRBV12-3/TRBV12-4
CDR3 DNA: TGTGCCAGCAGTTTAGCCAGGGCGCGATCACCCCTCCACTTT
CDR3 protein: CASSLARARSPLHF

clone size: NA
D gene: TRBD1
J gene: TRBJ1-6
V gene: TRBV7-6
CDR3 DNA: TGTGCCAGCAGCTTAGCCTCGGACAGGGACTCACCCCTCCACTTT
CDR3 protein: CASSLASDRDSPLHF

clone size: NA
D gene: NA
J gene: TRBJ1-6
V gene: TRBV5-1
CDR3 DNA: TGCGCCAGCAGCTTGTCGCCGGGTTCACCCCTCCACTTT
CDR3 protein: CASSLSPGSPLHF

clone size: NA
D gene: NA
J gene: TRBJ2-5
V gene: TRBV10-3
CDR3 DNA: TGTGCCATCAGCCCGAATCAAGAGACCCAGTACTTC
CDR3 protein: CAISPNQETQYF

clone size: NA
D gene: NA
J gene: TRBJ2-2
V gene: TRBV19
CDR3 DNA: TGTGCCAGTAGTCCTCAATCTCGCGGCACCGGGGAGCTGTTTTTT
CDR3 protein: CASSPQSRGTGELFF

clone size: NA
D gene: TRBD1
J gene: TRBJ1-2
V gene: TRBV7-2
CDR3 DNA: TGTGCCAGCAGAGGACAGGGGGCTCGTGGCTACACCTTC
CDR3 protein: CASRGQGARGYTF

clone size: NA
D gene: NA
J gene: TRBJ1-1
V gene: TRBV10-3
CDR3 DNA: TGTGCCATCAGTGACCCGCGGGGAGGCACTGAAGCTTTCTTT
CDR3 protein: CAISDPRGGTEAFF

clone size: NA
D gene: NA
J gene: TRBJ2-2
V gene: TRBV7-6
CDR3 DNA: TGTGCCAGCAGCTTGGGGCCAGGGCCCACCGGGGAGCTGTTTTTT
CDR3 protein: CASSLGPGPTGELFF

clone size: once
D gene: TRBD1
J gene: TRBJ2-1
V gene: TRBV4-1
CDR3 DNA: TGCGCCAGCAGCCAAGTCGGGCCGGGACAGGGGAGGAATGAGCAGTTCTTC
CDR3 protein: CASSQVGPGQGRNEQFF

clone size: NA
D gene: NA
J gene: TRBJ2-2
V gene: TRBV7-9
CDR3 DNA: TGTGCCGCCGGGACGTCGAACACCGGGGAGCTGTTTTTT
CDR3 protein: CAAGTSNTGELFF

clone size: NA
D gene: NA
J gene: TRBJ2-3
V gene: TRBV7-2
CDR3 DNA: TGTGCCAGCAGCTCAAGAGCCCCAGATACGCAGTATTTT
CDR3 protein: CASSSRAPDTQYF

clone size: NA
D gene: TRBD1
J gene: TRBJ2-7
V gene: TRBV7-2
CDR3 DNA: TGTGCCAGCAGCCCGCGAGGGTTAGGGACAGGGGGAGACGAGCAGTACTTC
CDR3 protein: CASSPRGLGTGGDEQYF

clone size: NA
D gene: NA
J gene: TRBJ2-4
V gene: TRBV7-2
CDR3 DNA: TGTGCCAGCAGCTTAAGGCTACTGGACATTCAGTACTTC
CDR3 protein: CASSLRLLDIQYF

clone size: few
D gene: NA
J gene: TRBJ1-2
V gene: TRBV6-2/TRBV6-3
CDR3 DNA: TGTGCCAGCAGTTACTCGACGACGGACAGCGAACCGGAGGGCTACACCTTC
CDR3 protein: CASSYSTTDSEPEGYTF

clone size: NA
D gene: NA
J gene: TRBJ2-1
V gene: TRBV2
CDR3 DNA: TGTGCCAGCATGCGGCGGGACAGATACAATGAGCAGTTCTTC
CDR3 protein: CASMRRDRYNEQFF

clone size: NA
D gene: NA
J gene: TRBJ2-3
V gene: TRBV3-1
CDR3 DNA: TGTGCCAGCAGCCCCGAGGCCCGGGATACGCAGTATTTT
CDR3 protein: CASSPEARDTQYF

clone size: few
D gene: TRBD2
J gene: TRBJ2-3
V gene: TRBV12-3/TRBV12-4
CDR3 DNA: TGTGCCAGCAGTTTCACACCGCTAGCGGGGGGTACAGATACGCAGTATTTT
CDR3 protein: CASSFTPLAGGTDTQYF

clone size: NA
D gene: NA
J gene: TRBJ2-1
V gene: TRBV7-4
CDR3 DNA: TGTGCCAGCAGCTCGTCCTTCCAGTGGCAGTTCTTC
CDR3 protein: CASSSSFQWQFF

clone size: few
D gene: TRBD1
J gene: TRBJ1-4
V gene: TRBV6-1
CDR3 DNA: TGTGCCAGCAGACTCACAGGGGGTCGGGAAAAACTGTTTTTT
CDR3 protein: CASRLTGGREKLFF

clone size: NA
D gene: TRBD2
J gene: TRBJ2-1
V gene: TRBV12-3/TRBV12-4
CDR3 DNA: TGTGCCAGCAGCCGTGGGGGGGTTGCAGGCTACAATGAGCAGTTCTTC
CDR3 protein: CASSRGGVAGYNEQFF

clone size: NA
D gene: NA
J gene: TRBJ1-1
V gene: TRBV11-2
CDR3 DNA: TGTGCCAGCAGCCCTACCCACGGGGTGGCCACTGAAGCTTTCTTT
CDR3 protein: CASSPTHGVATEAFF